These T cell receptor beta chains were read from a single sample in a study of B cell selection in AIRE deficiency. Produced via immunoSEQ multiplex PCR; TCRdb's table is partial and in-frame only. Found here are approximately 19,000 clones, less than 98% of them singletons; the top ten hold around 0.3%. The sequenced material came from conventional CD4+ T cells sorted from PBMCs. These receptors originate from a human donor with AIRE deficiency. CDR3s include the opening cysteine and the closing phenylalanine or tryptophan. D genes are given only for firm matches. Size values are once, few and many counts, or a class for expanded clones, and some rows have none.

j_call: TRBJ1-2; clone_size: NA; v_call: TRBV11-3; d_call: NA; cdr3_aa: CASSLDKEPNYGYTF; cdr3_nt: TGTGCCAGCAGCTTAGATAAAGAGCCAAACTATGGCTACACCTTC
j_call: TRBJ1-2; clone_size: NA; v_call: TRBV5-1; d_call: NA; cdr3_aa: CASSSAGTAVGYTF; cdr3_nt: TGCGCCAGCAGCTCCGCCGGGACGGCTGTGGGCTACACCTTC
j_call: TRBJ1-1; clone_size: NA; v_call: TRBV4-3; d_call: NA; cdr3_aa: CASSQDGRVAFF; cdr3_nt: TGCGCCAGCAGCCAAGATGGCAGGGTAGCTTTCTTT
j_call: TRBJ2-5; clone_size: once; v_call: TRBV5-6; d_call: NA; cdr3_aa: CASSLTAQETQYF; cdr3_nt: TGTGCCAGCAGCTTGACAGCACAAGAGACCCAGTACTTC
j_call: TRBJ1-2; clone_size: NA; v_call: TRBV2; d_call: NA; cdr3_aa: CASSEWGPGPGNYGYTF; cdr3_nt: TGTGCCAGCAGTGAATGGGGGCCCGGCCCAGGAAACTATGGCTACACCTTC
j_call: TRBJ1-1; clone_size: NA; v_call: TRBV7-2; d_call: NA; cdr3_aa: CASSPTRLNTEAFF; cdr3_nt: TGTGCCAGCAGCCCTACAAGGTTGAACACTGAAGCTTTCTTT
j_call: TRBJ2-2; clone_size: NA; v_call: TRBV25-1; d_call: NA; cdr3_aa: CASSDSENTGELFF; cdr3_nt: TGTGCCAGCAGTGACAGCGAGAACACCGGGGAGCTGTTTTTT
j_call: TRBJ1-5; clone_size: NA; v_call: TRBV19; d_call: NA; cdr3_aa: CASSIRGWLNSNQPQHF; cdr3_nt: TGTGCCAGTAGTATAAGGGGTTGGCTCAATAGCAATCAGCCCCAGCATTTT
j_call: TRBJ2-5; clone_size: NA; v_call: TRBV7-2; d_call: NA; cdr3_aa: CASSLSFGRRETQYF; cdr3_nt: TGTGCCAGCAGCTTATCCTTCGGCCGACGGGAGACCCAGTACTTC
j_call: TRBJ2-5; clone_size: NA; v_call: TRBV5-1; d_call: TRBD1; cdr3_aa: CASSLGQGLATQYF; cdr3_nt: TGCGCCAGCAGCTTGGGACAGGGTTTAGCGACCCAGTACTTC
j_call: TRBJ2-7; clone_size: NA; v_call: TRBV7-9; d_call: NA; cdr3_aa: CASKGSGNEQYF; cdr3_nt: TGTGCCAGCAAGGGAAGTGGCAACGAGCAGTACTTC
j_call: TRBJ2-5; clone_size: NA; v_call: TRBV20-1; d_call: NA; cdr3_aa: CSASVLNTQYF; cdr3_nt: TGCAGTGCTAGTGTCTTAAACACCCAGTACTTC
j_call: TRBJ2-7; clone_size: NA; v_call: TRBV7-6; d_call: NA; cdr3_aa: CASSLSQAFDYEQYF; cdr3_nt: TGTGCCAGCAGCTTATCGCAGGCGTTCGATTACGAGCAGTACTTC
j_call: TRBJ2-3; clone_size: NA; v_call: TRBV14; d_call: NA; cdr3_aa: CASSQASADTQYF; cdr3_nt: TGTGCCAGCAGCCAGGCTAGCGCTGATACGCAGTATTTT
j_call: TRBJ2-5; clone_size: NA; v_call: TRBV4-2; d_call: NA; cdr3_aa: CASSQGVSTGRETQYF; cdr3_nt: TGTGCCAGCAGCCAAGGGGTGTCCACGGGGCGGGAGACCCAGTACTTC
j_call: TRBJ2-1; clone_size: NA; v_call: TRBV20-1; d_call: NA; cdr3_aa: CSAPYNEQFF; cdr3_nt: TGCAGTGCTCCATACAATGAGCAGTTCTTC
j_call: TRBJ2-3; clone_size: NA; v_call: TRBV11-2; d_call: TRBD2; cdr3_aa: CASSFERGGRTDTQYF; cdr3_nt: TGTGCCAGCAGCTTTGAGCGGGGGGGTCGCACAGATACGCAGTATTTT
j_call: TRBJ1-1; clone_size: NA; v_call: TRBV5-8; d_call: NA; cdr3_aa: CASSLSAGMNTEAFF; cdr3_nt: TGTGCCAGCAGCTTATCGGCCGGGATGAACACTGAAGCTTTCTTT
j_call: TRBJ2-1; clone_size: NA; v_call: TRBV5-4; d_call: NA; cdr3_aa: CASSFEVGSYNEQFF; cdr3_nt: TGTGCCAGCAGCTTTGAGGTGGGCTCCTACAATGAGCAGTTCTTC
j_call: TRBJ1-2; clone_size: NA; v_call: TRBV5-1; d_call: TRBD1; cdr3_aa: CASSGPGQVYGYTF; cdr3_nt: TGCGCCAGCAGCGGCCCGGGACAGGTTTATGGCTACACCTTC
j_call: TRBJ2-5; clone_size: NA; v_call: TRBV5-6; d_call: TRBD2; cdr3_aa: CASSLAGGHETQYF; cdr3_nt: TGTGCCAGCAGTCTAGCGGGGGGGCATGAGACCCAGTACTTC
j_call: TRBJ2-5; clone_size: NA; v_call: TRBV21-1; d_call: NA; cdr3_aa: CASSGKDSLKETQYF; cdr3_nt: TGTGCCAGCAGCGGAAAGGACAGTCTAAAAGAGACCCAGTACTTC
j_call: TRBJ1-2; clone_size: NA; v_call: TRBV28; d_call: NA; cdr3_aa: CASSLLGLGNGYTF; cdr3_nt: TGTGCCAGCAGTTTGCTGGGTCTCGGAAATGGCTACACCTTC
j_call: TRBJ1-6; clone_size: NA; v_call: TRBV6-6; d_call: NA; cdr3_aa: CASSDEGNWGSPLHF; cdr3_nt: TGTGCCAGCAGTGACGAGGGGAATTGGGGTTCACCCCTCCACTTT
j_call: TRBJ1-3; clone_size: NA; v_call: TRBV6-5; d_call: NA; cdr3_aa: CASSLHMFSGNTIYF; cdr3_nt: TGTGCCAGCAGCCTACACATGTTCTCTGGAAACACCATATATTTT
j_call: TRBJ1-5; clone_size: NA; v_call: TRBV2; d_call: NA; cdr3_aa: CASSLEGEGSQPQHF; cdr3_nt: TGTGCCAGCAGCCTGGAGGGGGAGGGGTCTCAGCCCCAGCATTTT
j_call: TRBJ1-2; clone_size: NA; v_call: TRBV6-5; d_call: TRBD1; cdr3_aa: CASSYTSQGALGYTF; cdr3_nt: TGTGCCAGCAGTTATACGTCTCAGGGGGCGCTTGGCTACACCTTC
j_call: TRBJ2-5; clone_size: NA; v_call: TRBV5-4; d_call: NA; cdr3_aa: CASSAAPGAQETQYF; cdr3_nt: TGTGCCAGCAGCGCGGCCCCGGGGGCCCAAGAGACCCAGTACTTC
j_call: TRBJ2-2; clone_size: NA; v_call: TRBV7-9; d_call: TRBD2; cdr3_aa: CASSWTSGRAGELFF; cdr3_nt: TGTGCCAGCAGCTGGACTAGCGGGAGGGCCGGGGAGCTGTTTTTT
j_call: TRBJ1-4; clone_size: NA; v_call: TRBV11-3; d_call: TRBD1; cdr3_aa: CASSSGQTAHEKLFF; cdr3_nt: TGTGCCAGCAGCTCGGGACAGACCGCTCATGAAAAACTGTTTTTT
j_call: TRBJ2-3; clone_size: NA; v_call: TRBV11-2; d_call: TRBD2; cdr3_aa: CASSQSGGRYADTQYF; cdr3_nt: TGTGCCAGCAGCCAAAGCGGCGGGAGGTATGCAGATACGCAGTATTTT
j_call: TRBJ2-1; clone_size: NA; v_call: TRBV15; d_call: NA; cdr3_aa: CATSRAGRDGDNEQFF; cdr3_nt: TGTGCCACCAGCAGAGCTGGGCGGGATGGGGACAATGAGCAGTTCTTC
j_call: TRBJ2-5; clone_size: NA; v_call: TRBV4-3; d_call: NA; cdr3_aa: CASSQDRQLQETQYF; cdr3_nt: TGCGCCAGCAGCCAAGATAGACAGCTCCAAGAGACCCAGTACTTC
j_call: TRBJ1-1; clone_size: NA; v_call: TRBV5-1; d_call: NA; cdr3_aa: CASSLQTANTEAFF; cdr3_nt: TGCGCCAGCAGCCTACAGACGGCGAACACTGAAGCTTTCTTT
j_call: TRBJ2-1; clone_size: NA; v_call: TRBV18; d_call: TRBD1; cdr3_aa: CASSPGQGPYNEQFF; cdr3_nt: TGTGCCAGCTCACCAGGACAGGGCCCATACAATGAGCAGTTCTTC
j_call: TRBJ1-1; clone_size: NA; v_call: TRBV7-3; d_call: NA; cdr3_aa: CASSLQAANTEAFF; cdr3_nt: TGTGCCAGCAGCTTACAGGCAGCGAACACTGAAGCTTTCTTT
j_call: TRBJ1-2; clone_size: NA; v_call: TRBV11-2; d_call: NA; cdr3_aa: CASSLGGVDGYTF; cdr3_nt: TGTGCCAGCAGCTTAGGGGGAGTGGATGGCTACACCTTC
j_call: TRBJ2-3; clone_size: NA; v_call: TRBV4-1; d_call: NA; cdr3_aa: CASSPGTSLSTDTQYF; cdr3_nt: TGCGCCAGCAGCCCCGGAACTAGCTTGTCCACAGATACGCAGTATTTT
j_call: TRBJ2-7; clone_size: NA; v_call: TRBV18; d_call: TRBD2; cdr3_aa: CASSSLGEGTYEQYF; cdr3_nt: TGTGCCAGCTCATCGTTGGGGGAGGGAACCTACGAGCAGTACTTC
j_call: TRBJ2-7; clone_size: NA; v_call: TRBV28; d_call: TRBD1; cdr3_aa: CASSPDRAHEQYF; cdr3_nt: TGTGCCAGCAGTCCCGACAGGGCCCACGAGCAGTACTTC
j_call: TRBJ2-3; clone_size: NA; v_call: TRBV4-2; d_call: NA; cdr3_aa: CASSPEPNTRGLTDTQYF; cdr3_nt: TGTGCCAGCAGCCCAGAGCCCAACACGCGTGGGCTCACAGATACGCAGTATTTT
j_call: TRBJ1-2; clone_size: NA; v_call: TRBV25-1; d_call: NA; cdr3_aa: CASKDRGNYGYTF; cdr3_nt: TGTGCCAGCAAAGACCGAGGGAACTATGGCTACACCTTC
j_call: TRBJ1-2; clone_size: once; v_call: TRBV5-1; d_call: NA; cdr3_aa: CASSQTANYGYTF; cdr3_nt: TGCGCCAGCAGCCAAACGGCTAACTATGGCTACACCTTC
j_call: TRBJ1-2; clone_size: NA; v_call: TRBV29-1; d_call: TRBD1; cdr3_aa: CSVGVDRSNYGYTF; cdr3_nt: TGCAGCGTTGGGGTGGACAGGTCAAACTATGGCTACACCTTC
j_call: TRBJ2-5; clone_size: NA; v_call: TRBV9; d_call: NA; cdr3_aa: CASSVNGEETQYF; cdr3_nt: TGTGCCAGCAGCGTAAATGGTGAGGAGACCCAGTACTTC
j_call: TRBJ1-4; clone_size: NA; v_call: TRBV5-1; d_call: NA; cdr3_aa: CASSFQLGGNEKLFF; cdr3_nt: TGCGCCAGCAGCTTCCAACTGGGGGGAAACGAAAAACTGTTTTTT
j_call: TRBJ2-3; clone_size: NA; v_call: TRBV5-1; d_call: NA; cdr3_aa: CASSLALTESSTDTQYF; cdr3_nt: TGCGCCAGCAGCTTGGCGTTGACGGAGTCCAGCACAGATACGCAGTATTTT
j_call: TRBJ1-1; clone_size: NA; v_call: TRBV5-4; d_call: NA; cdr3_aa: CASSLSEPDTEAFF; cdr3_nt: TGTGCCAGCAGCTTGTCTGAGCCTGACACTGAAGCTTTCTTT
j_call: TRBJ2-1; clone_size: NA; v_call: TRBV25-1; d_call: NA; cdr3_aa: CASSQGSHTLNEQFF; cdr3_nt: TGTGCCAGCTCACAGGGCTCACACACACTGAATGAGCAGTTCTTC
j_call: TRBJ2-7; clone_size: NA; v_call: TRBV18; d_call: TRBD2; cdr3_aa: CASSPRRGGRELSYEQYF; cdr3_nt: TGTGCCAGCTCACCACGAAGAGGAGGGAGGGAGCTCTCCTACGAGCAGTACTTC
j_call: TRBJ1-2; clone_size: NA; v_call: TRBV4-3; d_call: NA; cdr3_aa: CASSQDYGENYGYTF; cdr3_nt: TGCGCCAGCAGCCAAGACTACGGAGAGAACTATGGCTACACCTTC